The 2 T cell receptor beta chains reported below all come from one sample, sequenced in a study of post-analysis software for immune sequencing data. Study-level points and caveats: Controls showed lower frequencies than patients for five or six TRBV segments, and TRBV5-6, TRBV5-1 and TRBV20-1 were among these.

Unique molecular identifiers were carried by the TCR beta cDNA libraries. Each CDR3 protein is one row after TCRdb ran MiXCR on the PCR reads. The table shows approximately 730,000 distinct CDR3 sequences, with 46% occurring only once. These receptors are not linked to any known antigen. Input material: blood. The origin of the receptors is a girl between 5 and 17 years old with multiple sclerosis.

The chain recombines TRBV12-3 or TRBV12-4 with TRBJ2-3, with 12 bases lining up with TRBD2. V was clipped by 2 bases and J by 0 bases; unmatched bases: 6. The CDR3 is 18 residues long. In DNA form, the CDR3 reads TGTGCCAGCAGTTTAAGCACCCTAGCGGGAGGGAGCACAGATACGCAGTATTTT. Translating gives CASSLSTLAGGSTDTQYF.

A few counts support this clonotype. The CDR3 DNA follows: TGCAGTGCTACGTTGGGGGCGCTAAACTATGGCTACACCTTC. Protein: CSATLGALNYGYTF. The chain joins TRBV20-1 to TRBJ1-2; TRBD1 might be the D (6 bases). In germline, CDR1 is DFQATT, CDR2 SNEGSKA (reference sequence). Trimming removed 4 bases at V and 2 bases at J, with 14 bases between. The CDR3 loop spans 14 amino acids.